This record concerns one T cell receptor beta chain sequence. Data came from immunoSEQ multiplex PCR; TCRdb stores just in-frame clones and leaves some out. The sample consists of about 64,000 clones, just over 90% of them appearing once. The entry originates in a study of blood T cell repertoires in COVID-19. Material for sequencing was peripheral blood. The receptor was derived from a human donor in a cohort sampled during active COVID-19.

The CDR3 loop reads CASVDQETQYF. The CDR3 DNA reads TGCGCCAGCGTAGACCAAGAGACCCAGTACTTC. This chain links TRBV10-1 with TRBJ2-5; D is ambiguous. V was clipped by 8 bases and J by 0 bases, with 4 bases between them. CDR1 is WNHNN and CDR2 is SYGVQD in the germline V gene (reference sequence). The CDR3 sequence is 11 residues long.